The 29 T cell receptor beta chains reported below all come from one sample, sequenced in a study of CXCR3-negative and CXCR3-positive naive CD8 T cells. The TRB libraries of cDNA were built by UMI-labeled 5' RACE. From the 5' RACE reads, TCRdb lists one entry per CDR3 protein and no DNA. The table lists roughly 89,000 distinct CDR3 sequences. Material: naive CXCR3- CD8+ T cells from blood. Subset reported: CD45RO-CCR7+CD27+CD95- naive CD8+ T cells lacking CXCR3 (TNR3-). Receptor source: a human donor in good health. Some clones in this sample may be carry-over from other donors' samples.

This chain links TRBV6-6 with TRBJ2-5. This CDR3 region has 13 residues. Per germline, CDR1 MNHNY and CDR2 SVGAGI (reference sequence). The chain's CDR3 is CASSDDVQETQYF.

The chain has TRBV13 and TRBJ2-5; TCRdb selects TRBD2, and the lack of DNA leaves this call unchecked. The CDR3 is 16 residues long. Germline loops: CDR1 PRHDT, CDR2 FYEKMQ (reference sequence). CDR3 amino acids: CASSLGLSRREGTQYF.

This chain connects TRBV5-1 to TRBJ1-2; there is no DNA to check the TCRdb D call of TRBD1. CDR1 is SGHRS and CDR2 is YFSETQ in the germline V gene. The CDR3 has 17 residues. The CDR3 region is CASSPVLGSPANYGYTF.

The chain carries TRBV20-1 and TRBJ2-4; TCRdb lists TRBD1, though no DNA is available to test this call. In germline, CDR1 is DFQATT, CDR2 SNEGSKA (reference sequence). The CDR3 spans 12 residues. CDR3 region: CSASDSPSIQYF.

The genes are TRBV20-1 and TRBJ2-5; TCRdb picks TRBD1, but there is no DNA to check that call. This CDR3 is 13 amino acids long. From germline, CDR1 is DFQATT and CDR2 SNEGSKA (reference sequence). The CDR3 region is CSALQGFSETQYF.

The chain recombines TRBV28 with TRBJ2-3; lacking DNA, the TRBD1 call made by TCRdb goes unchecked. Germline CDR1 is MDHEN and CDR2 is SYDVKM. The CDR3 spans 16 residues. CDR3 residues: CASSPLAAGPTDTQYF.

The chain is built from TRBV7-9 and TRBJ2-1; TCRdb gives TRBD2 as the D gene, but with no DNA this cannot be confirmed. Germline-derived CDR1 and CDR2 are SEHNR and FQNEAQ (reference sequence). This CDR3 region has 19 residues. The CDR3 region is CASSLGETSGSGPYNEQFF.

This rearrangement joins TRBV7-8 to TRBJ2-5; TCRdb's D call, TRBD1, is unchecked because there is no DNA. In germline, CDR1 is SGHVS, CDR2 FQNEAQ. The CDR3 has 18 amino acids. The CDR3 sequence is CASSLPRGIDRYQETQYF.

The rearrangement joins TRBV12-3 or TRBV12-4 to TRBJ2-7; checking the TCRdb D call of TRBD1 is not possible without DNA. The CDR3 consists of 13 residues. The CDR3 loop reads CASRTGRSHEQYF.

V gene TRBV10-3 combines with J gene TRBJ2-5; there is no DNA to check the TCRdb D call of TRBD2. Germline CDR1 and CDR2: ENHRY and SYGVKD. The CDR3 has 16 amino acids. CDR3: CAISESYGSGLETQYF.

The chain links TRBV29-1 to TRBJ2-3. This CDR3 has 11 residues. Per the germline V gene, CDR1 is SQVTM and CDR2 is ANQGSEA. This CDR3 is CSVDVGDTQYF.

This CDR3 reads CASSVRDELWGANVLTF. The chain uses TRBV6-2 or TRBV6-3 and TRBJ2-6; the TCRdb call, TRBD1, lacks DNA for checking. Per germline, CDR1 MNHEY and CDR2 SVGEGT. This CDR3 region has 17 residues.

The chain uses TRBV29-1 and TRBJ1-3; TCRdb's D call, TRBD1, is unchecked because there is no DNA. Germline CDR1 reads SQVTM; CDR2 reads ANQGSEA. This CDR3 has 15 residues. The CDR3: CSVGGQPNSGNTIYF.

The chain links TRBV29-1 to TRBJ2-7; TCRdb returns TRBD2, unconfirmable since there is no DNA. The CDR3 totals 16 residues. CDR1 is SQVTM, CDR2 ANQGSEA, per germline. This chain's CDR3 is CSVEDQVAESSYEQYF.

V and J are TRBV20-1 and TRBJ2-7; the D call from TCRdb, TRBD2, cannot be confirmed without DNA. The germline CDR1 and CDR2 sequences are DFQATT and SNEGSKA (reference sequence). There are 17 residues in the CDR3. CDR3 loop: CSARDLTRGDLGLEQYF.

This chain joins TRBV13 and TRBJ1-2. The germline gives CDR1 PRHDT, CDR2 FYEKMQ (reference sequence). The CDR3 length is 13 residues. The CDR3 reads CASSSPRVFGYTF.

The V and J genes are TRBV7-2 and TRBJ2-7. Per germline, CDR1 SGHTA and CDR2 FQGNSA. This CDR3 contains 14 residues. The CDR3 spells CASRSSGSFREQYF.

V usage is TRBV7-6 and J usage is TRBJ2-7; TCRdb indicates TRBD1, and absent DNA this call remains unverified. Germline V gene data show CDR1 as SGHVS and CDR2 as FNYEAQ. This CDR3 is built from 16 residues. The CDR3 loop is CASSQGTATYAYEQYF.

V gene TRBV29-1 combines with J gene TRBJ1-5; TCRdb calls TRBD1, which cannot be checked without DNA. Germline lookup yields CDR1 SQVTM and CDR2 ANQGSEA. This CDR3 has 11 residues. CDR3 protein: CSVAGAQPQHF.

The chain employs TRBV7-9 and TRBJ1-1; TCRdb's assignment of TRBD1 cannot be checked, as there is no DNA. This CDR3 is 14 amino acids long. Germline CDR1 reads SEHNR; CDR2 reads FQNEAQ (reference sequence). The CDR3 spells CASRWTVGDTEAFF.

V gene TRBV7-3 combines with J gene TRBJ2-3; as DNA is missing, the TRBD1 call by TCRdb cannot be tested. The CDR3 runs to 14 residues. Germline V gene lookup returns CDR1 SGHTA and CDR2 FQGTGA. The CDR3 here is CASSLNGGADTQYF.

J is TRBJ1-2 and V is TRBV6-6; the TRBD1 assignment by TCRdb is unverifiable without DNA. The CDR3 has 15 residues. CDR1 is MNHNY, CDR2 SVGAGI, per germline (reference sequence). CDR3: CASSYSQGANYGYTF.

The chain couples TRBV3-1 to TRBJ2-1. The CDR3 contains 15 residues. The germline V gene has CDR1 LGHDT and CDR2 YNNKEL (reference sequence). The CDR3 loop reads CASSHGVRSYNEQFF.

Here the CDR3 reads CASSLGTSKSDTQYF. The rearrangement links TRBV28 to TRBJ2-3; no DNA is available, so the TRBD2 call from TCRdb remains unchecked. Germline assignment: CDR1 MDHEN and CDR2 SYDVKM. The CDR3 is 15 residues long.

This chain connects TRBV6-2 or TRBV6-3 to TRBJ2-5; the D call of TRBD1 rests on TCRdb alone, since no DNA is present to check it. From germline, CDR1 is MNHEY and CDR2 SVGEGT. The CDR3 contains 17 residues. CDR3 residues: CASSYSNLPDSKETQYF.

The CDR3 sequence: CASSFGGGYTEAFF. The chain uses TRBV7-9 and TRBJ1-1; TCRdb lists TRBD1, though no DNA is available to test this call. Germline V gene sequence: CDR1 SEHNR, CDR2 FQNEAQ (reference sequence). The length of the CDR3 is 14 residues.

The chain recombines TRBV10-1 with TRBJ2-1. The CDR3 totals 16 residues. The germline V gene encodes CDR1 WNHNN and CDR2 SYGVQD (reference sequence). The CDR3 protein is CASSRRGLSSYNEQFF.

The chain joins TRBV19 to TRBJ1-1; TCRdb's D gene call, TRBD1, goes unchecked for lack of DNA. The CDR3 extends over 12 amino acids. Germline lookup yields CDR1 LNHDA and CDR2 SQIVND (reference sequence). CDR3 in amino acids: CASYRGHTEAFF.

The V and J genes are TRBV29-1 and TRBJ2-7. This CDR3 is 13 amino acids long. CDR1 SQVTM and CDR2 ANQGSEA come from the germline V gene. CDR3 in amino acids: CSVLMADSYEQYF.